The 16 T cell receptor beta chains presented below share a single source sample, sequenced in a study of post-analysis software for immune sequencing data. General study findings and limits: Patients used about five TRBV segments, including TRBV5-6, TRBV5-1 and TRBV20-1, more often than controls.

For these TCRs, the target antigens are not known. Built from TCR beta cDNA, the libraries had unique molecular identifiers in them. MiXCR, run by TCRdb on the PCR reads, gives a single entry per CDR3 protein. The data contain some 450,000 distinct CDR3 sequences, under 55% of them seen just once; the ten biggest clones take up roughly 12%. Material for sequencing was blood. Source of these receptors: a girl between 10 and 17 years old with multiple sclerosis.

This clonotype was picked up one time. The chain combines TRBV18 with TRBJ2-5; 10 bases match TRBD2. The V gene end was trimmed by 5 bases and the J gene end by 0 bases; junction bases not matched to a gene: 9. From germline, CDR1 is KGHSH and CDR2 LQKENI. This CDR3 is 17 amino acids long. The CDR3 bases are TGTGCCAGCTCATTCCTAGCGGGAGATCTTTACCAAGAGACCCAGTACTTC. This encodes CASSFLAGDLYQETQYF.

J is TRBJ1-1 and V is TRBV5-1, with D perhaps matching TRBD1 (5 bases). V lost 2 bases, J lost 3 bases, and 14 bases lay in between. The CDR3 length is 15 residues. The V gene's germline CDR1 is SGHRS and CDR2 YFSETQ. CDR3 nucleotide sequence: TGCGCCAGCAGCTTACAGGACGGAAGGGACACTGAAGCTTTCTTT. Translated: CASSLQDGRDTEAFF.

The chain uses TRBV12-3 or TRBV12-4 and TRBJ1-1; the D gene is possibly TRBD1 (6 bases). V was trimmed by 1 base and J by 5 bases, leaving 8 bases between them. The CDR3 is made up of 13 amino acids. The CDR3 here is CASSLEGGTEAFF. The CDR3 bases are TGTGCCAGCAGTTTAGAGGGGGGGACTGAAGCTTTCTTT.

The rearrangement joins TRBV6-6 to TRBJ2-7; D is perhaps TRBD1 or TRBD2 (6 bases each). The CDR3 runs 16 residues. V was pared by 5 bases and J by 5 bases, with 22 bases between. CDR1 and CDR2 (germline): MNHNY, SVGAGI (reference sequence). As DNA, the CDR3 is TGTGCCAGCAGTCTTGTCGGGGGCCGTAAGGCGGACGAGCAGTACTTC. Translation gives CASSLVGGRKADEQYF.

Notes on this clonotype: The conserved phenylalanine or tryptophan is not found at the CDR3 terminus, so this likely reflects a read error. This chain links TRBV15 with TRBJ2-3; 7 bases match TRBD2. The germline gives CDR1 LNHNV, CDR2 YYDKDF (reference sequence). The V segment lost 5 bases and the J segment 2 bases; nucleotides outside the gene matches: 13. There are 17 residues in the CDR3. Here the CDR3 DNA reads TGTGCCACCAGCCCGAGGGAGCTAGCGGACCACACAGATACGCAGTATTCT. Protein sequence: CATSPRELADHTDTQYS.

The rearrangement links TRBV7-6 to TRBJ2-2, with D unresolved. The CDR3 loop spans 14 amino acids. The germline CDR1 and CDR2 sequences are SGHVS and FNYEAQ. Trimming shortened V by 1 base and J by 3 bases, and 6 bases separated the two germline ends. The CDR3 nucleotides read TGTGCCAGCAGCTTAGAGGTGGACACCGGGGAGCTGTTTTTT. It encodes CASSLEVDTGELFF.

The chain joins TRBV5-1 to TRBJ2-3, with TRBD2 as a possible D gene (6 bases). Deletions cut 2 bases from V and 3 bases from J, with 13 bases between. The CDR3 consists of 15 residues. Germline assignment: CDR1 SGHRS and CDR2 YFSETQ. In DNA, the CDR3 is TGCGCCAGCAGCTTTGGAGGGTTGAGGACAGATACGCAGTATTTT. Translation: CASSFGGLRTDTQYF.

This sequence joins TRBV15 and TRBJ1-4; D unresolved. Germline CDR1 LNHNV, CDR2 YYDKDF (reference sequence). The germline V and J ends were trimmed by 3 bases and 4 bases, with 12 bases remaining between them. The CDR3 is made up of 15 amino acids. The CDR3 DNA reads TGTGCCACCAGCAGGAGCACGGAGTTTAATGAAAAACTGTTTTTT. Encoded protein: CATSRSTEFNEKLFF.

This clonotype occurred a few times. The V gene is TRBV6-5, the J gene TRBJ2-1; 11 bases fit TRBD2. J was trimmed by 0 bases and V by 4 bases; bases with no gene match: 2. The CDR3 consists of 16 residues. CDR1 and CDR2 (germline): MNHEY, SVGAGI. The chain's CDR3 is CASSSTSGISYNEQFF. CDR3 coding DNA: TGTGCCAGCAGTTCGACTAGCGGGATCTCCTACAATGAGCAGTTCTTC.

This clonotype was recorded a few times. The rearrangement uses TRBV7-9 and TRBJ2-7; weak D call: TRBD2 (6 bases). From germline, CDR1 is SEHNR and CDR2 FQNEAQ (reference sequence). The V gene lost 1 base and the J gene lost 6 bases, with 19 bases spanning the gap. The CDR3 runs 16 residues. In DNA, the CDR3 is TGTGCCAGCAGCTTAGTCCCCTCCGCGGGGTCTGGCGAGCAGTACTTC. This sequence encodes CASSLVPSAGSGEQYF.

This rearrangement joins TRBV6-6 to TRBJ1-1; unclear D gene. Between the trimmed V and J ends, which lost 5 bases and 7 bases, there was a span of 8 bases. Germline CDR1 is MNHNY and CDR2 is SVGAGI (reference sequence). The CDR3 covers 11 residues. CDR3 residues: CASSRGYEAFF. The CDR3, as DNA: TGTGCCAGCAGTAGAGGATATGAAGCTTTCTTT.

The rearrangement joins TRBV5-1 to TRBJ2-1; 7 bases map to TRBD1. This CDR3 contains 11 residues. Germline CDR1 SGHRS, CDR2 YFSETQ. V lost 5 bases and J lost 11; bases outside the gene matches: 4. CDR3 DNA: TGCGCCAGCAGTCGGGACAGTCAGCAGTTCTTC. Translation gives CASSRDSQQFF.

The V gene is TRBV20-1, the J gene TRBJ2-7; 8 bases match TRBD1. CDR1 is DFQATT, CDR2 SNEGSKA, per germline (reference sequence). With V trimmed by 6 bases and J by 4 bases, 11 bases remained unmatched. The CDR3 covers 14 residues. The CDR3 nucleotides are TGCAGTGCCCCACTCCGAGACAGGGGATACGAGCAGTACTTC. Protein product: CSAPLRDRGYEQYF.

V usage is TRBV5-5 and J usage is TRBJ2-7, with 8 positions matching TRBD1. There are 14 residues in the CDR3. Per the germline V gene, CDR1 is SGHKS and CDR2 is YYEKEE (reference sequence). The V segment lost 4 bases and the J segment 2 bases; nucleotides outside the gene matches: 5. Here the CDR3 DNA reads TGTGCCAGCAGCCATGCGACAGGGGCCTACGAGCAGTACTTC. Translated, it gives CASSHATGAYEQYF. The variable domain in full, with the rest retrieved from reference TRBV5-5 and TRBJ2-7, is DAGVTQSPTHLIKTRGQQVTLRCSPISGHKSVSWYQQVLGQGPQFIFQYYEKEERGRGNFPDRFSARQFPNYSSELNVNALLLGDSALYLCASSHATGAYEQYFGPGTRLTVT.

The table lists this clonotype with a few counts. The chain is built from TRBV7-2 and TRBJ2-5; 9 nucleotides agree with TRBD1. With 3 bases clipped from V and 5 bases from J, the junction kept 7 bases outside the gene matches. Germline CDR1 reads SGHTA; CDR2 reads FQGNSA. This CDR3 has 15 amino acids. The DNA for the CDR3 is TGTGCCAGCAGCTTGAGGGGACAGGGAACGGAGACCCAGTACTTC. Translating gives CASSLRGQGTETQYF.

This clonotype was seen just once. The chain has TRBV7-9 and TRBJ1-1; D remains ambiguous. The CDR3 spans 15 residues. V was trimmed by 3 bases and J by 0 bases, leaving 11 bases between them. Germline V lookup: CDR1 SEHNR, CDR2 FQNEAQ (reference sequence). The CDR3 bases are TGTGCCAGCAGCTTCTTAGGACCCCTGAACACTGAAGCTTTCTTT. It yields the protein CASSFLGPLNTEAFF.